Sequencing of this T cell receptor beta chain was carried out in a study of metastatic and nonmetastatic thyroid tumors. As processed by the authors: For papillary thyroid cancer, a distant-metastasis classifier was constructed from CDR3 differences observed across clinicopathological groups. Via MiXCR, TCRdb re-called the PCR reads. The V and J calls here are based on TCRdb, not the publication. The sample consists of 13,000 to 15,000 clones, 20% to 30% of them appearing once. The CDR3 sequence is 15 residues long. The germline gives CDR1 DFQATT, CDR2 SNEGSKA (reference sequence). Trimming removed 0 bases from V and 5 bases from J, with 17 bases in between. Study findings and constraints: According to reports, the diversity of TCR beta was significantly higher in malignant thyroid tumors than in benign nodules, and this held in both blood and tumor samples.

Thyroid surgery took place with no prior treatment in any patient. With regard to this clone: Its antigen is unknown.

Sequenced sample: tumor tissue. This clonotype was obtained from a female donor with papillary thyroid cancer or a benign thyroid nodule (not recorded which). Some clones in this sample may be carry-over from other donors' samples. This chain uses TRBV20-1 with TRBJ2-7; possibly TRBD2 for D (7 bases). CDR3 residues: CSARDPGGPLNEQYF. CDR3 sequence (DNA): TGCAGTGCTAGAGATCCCGGGGGGCCCTTAAACGAGCAGTACTTC.